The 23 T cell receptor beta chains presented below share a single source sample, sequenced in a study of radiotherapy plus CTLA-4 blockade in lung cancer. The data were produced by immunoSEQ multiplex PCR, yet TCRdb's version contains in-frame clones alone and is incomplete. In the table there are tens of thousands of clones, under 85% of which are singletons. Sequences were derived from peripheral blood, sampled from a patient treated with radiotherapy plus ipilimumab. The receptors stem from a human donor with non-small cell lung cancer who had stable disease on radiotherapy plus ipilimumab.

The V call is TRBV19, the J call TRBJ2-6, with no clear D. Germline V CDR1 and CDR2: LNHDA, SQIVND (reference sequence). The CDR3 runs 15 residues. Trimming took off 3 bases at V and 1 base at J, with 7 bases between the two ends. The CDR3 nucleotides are TGTGCCAGTAGTATTACCCATTCTGGGGCCAACGTCCTGACTTTC. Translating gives CASSITHSGANVLTF.

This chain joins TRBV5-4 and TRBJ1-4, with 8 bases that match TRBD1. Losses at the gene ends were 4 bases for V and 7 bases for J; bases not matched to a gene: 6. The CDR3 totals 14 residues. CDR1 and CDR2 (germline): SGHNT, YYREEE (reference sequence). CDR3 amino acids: CASSPGQGREKLFF. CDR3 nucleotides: TGTGCCAGCAGCCCAGGACAGGGACGTGAAAAACTGTTTTTT.

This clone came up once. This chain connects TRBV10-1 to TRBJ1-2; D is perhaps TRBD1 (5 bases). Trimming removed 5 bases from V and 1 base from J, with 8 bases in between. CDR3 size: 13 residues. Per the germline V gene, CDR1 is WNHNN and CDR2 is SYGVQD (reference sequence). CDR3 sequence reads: CASSQGLNYGYTF. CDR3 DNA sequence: TGCGCCAGCAGTCAGGGACTTAACTATGGCTACACCTTC.

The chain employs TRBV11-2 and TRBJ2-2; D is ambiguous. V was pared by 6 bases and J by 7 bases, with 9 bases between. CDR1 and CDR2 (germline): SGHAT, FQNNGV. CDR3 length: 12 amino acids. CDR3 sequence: CASRPVFGELFF. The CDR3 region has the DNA TGTGCCAGCAGACCTGTATTCGGGGAGCTGTTTTTT. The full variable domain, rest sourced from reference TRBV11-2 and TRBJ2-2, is EAGVAQSPRYKIIEKRQSVAFWCNPISGHATLYWYQQILGQGPKLLIQFQNNGVVDDSQLPKDRFSAERLKGVDSTLKIQPAKLEDSAVYLCASRPVFGELFFGEGSRLTVL.

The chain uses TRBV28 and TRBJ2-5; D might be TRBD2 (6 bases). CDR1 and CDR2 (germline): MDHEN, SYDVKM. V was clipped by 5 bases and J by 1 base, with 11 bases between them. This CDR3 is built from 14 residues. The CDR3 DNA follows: TGTGCCAGCAGTCAGACTAGTTTCCAAGAGACCCAGTACTTC. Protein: CASSQTSFQETQYF.

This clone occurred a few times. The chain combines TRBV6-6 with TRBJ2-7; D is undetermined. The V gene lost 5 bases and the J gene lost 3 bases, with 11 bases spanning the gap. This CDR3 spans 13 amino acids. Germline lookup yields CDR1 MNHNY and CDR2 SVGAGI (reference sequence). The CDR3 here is CASSGPLVYEQYF. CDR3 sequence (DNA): TGTGCCAGCAGTGGCCCCCTTGTCTACGAGCAGTACTTC.

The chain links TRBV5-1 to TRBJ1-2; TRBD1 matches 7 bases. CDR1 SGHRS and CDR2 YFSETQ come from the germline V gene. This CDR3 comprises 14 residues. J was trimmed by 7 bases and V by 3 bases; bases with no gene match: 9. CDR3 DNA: TGCGCCAGCAGCTGGGAGGGGGCGCGTTTTGGCTACACCTTC. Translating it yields CASSWEGARFGYTF.

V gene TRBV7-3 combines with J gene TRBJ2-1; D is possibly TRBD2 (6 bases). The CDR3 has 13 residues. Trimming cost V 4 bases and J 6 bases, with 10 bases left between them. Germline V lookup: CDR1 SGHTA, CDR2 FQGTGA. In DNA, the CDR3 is TGTGCCAGCAGCTCGGGGGTGGGCAATGAGCAGTTCTTC. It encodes CASSSGVGNEQFF.

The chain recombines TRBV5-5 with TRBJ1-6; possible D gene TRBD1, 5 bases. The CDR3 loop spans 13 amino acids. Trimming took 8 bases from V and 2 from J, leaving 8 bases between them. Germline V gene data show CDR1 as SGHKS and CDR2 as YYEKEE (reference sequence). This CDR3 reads CASGTAYNSPLHF. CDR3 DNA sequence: TGTGCCAGTGGGACGGCCTATAATTCACCCCTCCACTTT.

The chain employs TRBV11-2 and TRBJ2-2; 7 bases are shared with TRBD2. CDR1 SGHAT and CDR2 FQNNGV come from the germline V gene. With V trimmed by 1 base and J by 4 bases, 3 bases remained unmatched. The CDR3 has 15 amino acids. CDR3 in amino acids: CASSLGGGATGELFF. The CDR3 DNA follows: TGTGCCAGCAGCTTAGGGGGAGGGGCCACCGGGGAGCTGTTTTTT.

The CDR3 sequence: CASSMIRNLDTQYF. CDR3 DNA: TGTGCCAGTAGTATGATCAGGAATTTAGATACGCAGTATTTT. The chain carries TRBV19 and TRBJ2-3; D gene uncertain. Trimming removed 3 bases from V and 5 bases from J, with 12 bases in between. Germline CDR1 reads LNHDA; CDR2 reads SQIVND (reference sequence). This CDR3 has 14 amino acids.

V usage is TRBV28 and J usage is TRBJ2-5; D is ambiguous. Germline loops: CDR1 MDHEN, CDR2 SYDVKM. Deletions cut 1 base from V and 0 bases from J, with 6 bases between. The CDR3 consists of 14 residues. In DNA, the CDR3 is TGTGCCAGCAGTTTATCGTGGTACCAAGAGACCCAGTACTTC. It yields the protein CASSLSWYQETQYF.

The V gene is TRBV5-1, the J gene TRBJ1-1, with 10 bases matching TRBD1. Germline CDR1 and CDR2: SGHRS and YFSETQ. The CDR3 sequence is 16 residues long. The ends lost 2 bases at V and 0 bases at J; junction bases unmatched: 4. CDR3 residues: CASSFRDRGMNTEAFF. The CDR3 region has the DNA TGCGCCAGCAGCTTCCGGGACAGGGGTATGAACACTGAAGCTTTCTTT.

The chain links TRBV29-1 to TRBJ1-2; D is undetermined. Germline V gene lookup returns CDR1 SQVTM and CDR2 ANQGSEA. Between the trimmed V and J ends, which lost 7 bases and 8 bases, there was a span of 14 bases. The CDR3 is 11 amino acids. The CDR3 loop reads CSALEGQGYTF. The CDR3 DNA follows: TGCAGCGCGTTAGAAGGCCAGGGCTACACCTTC.

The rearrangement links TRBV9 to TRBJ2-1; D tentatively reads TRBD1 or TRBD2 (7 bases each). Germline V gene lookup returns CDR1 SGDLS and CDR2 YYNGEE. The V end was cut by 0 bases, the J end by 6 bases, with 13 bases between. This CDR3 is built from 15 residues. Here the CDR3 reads CASSVEGRDSNEQFF. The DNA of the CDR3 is TGTGCCAGCAGCGTAGAAGGGAGGGACAGCAATGAGCAGTTCTTC.

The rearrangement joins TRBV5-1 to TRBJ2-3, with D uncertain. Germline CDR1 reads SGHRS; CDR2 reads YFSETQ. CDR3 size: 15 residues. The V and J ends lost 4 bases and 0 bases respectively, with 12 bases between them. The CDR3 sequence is CASSTPSPSTDTQYF. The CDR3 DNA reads TGCGCCAGCAGCACACCCAGCCCTAGCACAGATACGCAGTATTTT.

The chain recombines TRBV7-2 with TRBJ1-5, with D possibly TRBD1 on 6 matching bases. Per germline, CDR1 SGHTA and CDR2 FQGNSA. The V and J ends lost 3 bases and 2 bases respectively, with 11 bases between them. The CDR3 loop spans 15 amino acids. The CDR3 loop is CASSFGGRGNQPQHF. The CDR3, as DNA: TGTGCCAGCAGCTTCGGGGGGCGAGGCAATCAGCCCCAGCATTTT.

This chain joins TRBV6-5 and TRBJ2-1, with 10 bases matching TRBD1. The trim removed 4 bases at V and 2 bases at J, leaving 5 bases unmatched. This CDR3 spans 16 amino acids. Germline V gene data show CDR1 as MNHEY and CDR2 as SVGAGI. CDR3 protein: CASSSDRGLAYNEQFF. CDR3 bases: TGTGCCAGCAGTTCGGACAGGGGGTTAGCCTACAATGAGCAGTTCTTC.

This chain's CDR3 is CASRTNDYGYTF. The CDR3 nucleotides read TGTGCCAGCAGGACAAACGACTATGGCTACACCTTC. The chain links TRBV6-5 to TRBJ1-2; D gene ambiguous. The CDR3 has 12 residues. Germline CDR1 reads MNHEY; CDR2 reads SVGAGI. Trimming removed 6 bases at V and 3 bases at J, with 8 bases between.

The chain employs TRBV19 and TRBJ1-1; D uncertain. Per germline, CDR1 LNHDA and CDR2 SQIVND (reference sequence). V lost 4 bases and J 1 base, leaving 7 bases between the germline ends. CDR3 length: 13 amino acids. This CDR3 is CASSNPPNTEAFF. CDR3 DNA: TGTGCCAGTAGTAACCCCCCGAACACTGAAGCTTTCTTT.

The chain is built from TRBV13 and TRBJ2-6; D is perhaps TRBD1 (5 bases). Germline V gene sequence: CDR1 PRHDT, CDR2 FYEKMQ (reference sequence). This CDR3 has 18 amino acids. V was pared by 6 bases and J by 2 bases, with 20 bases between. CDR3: CASRGQAPTPAGANVLTF. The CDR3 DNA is TGTGCCAGCAGGGGGCAGGCACCAACGCCGGCTGGGGCCAACGTCCTGACTTTC.

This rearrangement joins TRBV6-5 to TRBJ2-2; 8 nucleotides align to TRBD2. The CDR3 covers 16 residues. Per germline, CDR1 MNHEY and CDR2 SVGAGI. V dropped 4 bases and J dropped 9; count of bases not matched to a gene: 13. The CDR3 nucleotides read TGTGCCAGCAGTTTCGGGGGTCGGGAGGGTTCTTGGGAGCTGTTTTTT. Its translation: CASSFGGREGSWELFF.

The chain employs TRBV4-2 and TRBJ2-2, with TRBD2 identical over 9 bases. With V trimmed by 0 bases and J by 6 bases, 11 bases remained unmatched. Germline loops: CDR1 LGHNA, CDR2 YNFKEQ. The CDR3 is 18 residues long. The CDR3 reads CASSQDHGGLAGPGELFF. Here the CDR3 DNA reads TGTGCCAGCAGCCAAGATCACGGCGGTCTAGCGGGACCCGGGGAGCTGTTTTTT.